Listed below are T cell receptor beta chains from one sample, sequenced in a study of cytomegalovirus exposure and HLA in healthy donors. Clones were sequenced by immunoSEQ multiplex PCR, and TCRdb holds only the in-frame ones, with some missing. The sample consists of around 130,000 clones, approximately 81% of them appearing once. Sequencing was done on a sample of PBMCs. These receptor sequences come from a woman in her twenties or thirties in good health and CMV-seronegative. Both conserved end residues are part of each CDR3. A D gene is named only where the DNA matches it firmly. Clone size is shown for a subset of rows, as once, few, many or a class of expanded clone.

>.|.|TRBJ1-3|TRBV7-9
TGTGCCAGCAGCCCGTGGTTGGAGAGCTCTGGAAACACCATATATTTT
CASSPWLESSGNTIYF
>.|.|TRBJ1-1|TRBV29-1
TGCAGCGTTCCCGACTCAGGGCAAGTAAACACTGAAGCTTTCTTT
CSVPDSGQVNTEAFF
>.|TRBD2|TRBJ2-2|TRBV5-6
TGTGCCAGCAGCTCCCGACTAGCGGGGGTCTCCAGAACCGGGGAGCTGTTTTTT
CASSSRLAGVSRTGELFF
>.|.|TRBJ2-2|TRBV5-6
TGTGCCAGCACAGGGGAGAGGGGCACCGGGGAGCTGTTTTTT
CASTGERGTGELFF
>.|.|TRBJ1-6|TRBV18
TGTGCCAGCTCACCCGACAGTTTTTATAATTCACCCCTCCACTTT
CASSPDSFYNSPLHF
>.|TRBD1|TRBJ1-2|TRBV5-5
TGTGCCAGCAGCCGGGACAGTAGTAACTATGGCTACACCTTC
CASSRDSSNYGYTF
>few|.|TRBJ1-6|TRBV30
TGTGCCTGGAGTGGCGGTGCAGGGGCAAATTCACCCCTCCACTTT
CAWSGGAGANSPLHF
>.|.|TRBJ2-2|TRBV5-1
TGCGCCAGCAGCTTGGGAGTCACCGGGGAGCTGTTTTTT
CASSLGVTGELFF
>.|.|TRBJ1-6|TRBV6-1
TGTGCCAGCAGTGAATCCTTGCAGGGGCTTACGAGTAATTCACCCCTCCACTTT
CASSESLQGLTSNSPLHF
>few|.|TRBJ2-5|TRBV7-2
TGTGCCAGCAGTACTACGTACCAAGAGACCCAGTACTTC
CASSTTYQETQYF
>.|.|TRBJ2-7|TRBV5-1
TGCGCCAGCAGCCGGACGGCGGGCGGGGTCTCCTACGAGCAGTACTTC
CASSRTAGGVSYEQYF
>.|.|TRBJ2-1|TRBV10-2
TGCGCCAGCAGTCTGAGCTCCTACAATGAGCAGTTCTTC
CASSLSSYNEQFF
>.|.|TRBJ2-7|TRBV5-4
TGTGCCAGCAGCTCCGATAGACAGGCCTACGAGCAGTACTTC
CASSSDRQAYEQYF
>few|.|TRBJ2-7|TRBV5-1
TGCGCCAGCGCCCAGGCCGACGAGCAGTACTTC
CASAQADEQYF
>.|.|TRBJ2-7|TRBV9
TGTGCCAGCAGCGTAGGACAGACGAACCTTTACGAGCAGTACTTC
CASSVGQTNLYEQYF
>.|TRBD2|TRBJ2-3|TRBV18
TGTGCCAGCTCACCACTGAGCGGGGCTAGCACAGATACGCAGTATTTT
CASSPLSGASTDTQYF
>.|TRBD1|TRBJ1-1|TRBV30
TGTGCCCGGGGCGGCAGGGGGAAGAAGGGAGCTTTCTTT
CARGGRGKKGAFF
>.|.|TRBJ2-5|TRBV18
TGTGCCAGCTCACCACAGACAGCCCAAGAGACCCAGTACTTC
CASSPQTAQETQYF
>.|.|TRBJ2-2|TRBV5-1
TGCGCCAGCAGCTTGGGTATTCCCGGGGAGCTGTTTTTT
CASSLGIPGELFF
>.|.|TRBJ2-3|TRBV5-1
TGCGCCAGCAGCTCGAACAGGGCCCCAGATACGCAGTATTTT
CASSSNRAPDTQYF
>.|.|TRBJ1-5|TRBV6-6
TGTGCCAGCAGTCCACAGGAGTCACAGCATTTT
CASSPQESQHF
>.|.|TRBJ1-1|TRBV27
TGTGCCAGCAGTTTATGGGGGGGTGAGACTGAAGCTTTCTTT
CASSLWGGETEAFF
>.|TRBD1|TRBJ1-5|TRBV4-3
TGCGCCAGCAGCCAAGACGGGACAGGAAATCAGCCCCAGCATTTT
CASSQDGTGNQPQHF
>.|.|TRBJ2-2|TRBV7-2
TGTGCCAGCAGCTTAGGCCGGGCAGGGACCGGGGAGCTGTTTTTT
CASSLGRAGTGELFF
>.|TRBD2|TRBJ2-2|TRBV7-2
TGTGCCAGCAGCTCTAGCGGGGGTAGCGGGGAGCTGTTTTTT
CASSSSGGSGELFF